Listed here are 26 T cell receptor beta chains from one sample, sequenced in a study of T-cell memory formation after mild COVID-19. TCRdb recomputed calls from the 5' RACE reads with MiXCR, one row per CDR3 protein. The sample carries hundreds of thousands of distinct CDR3 sequences, roughly 21% recorded once. Sequencing was done on a sample of PBMCs or a T cell subset sorted from them (not recorded which). All receptors come from an adult woman who had mild COVID-19 (a few samples of this study predate the infection). Cell type and time point are not known.

The V gene is TRBV20-1, the J gene TRBJ1-5; D is unclear. This CDR3 comprises 15 residues. Germline CDR1 is DFQATT and CDR2 is SNEGSKA (reference sequence). V was cut by 3 bases and J by 7 bases, with 19 bases left in between. CDR3 bases: TGCAGTGCTAGTCAGCTGGGAAAACCAGACCAGCCCCAGCATTTT. This encodes CSASQLGKPDQPQHF.

A few counts support this clonotype. The rearrangement uses TRBV19 and TRBJ2-7; D is undetermined. Germline lookup yields CDR1 LNHDA and CDR2 SQIVND (reference sequence). V shed 5 bases and J shed 0 bases, with 8 bases lying between them. The CDR3 consists of 13 residues. CDR3 sequence reads: CASSVVGSYEQYF. The CDR3 bases are TGTGCCAGTAGTGTAGTCGGCTCCTACGAGCAGTACTTC.

Worth noting for this clonotype: Being one base from a much bigger clone, this may be a read error. The genes are TRBV7-2 and TRBJ2-5; 9 nucleotides line up with TRBD2. Germline V gives CDR1 SGHTA, CDR2 FQGNSA. The CDR3 has 15 residues. V gave up 2 bases and J gave up 1 base; unmatched junction bases: 2. For the CDR3, the DNA is TGTGCCAGCAGCTTACTAGCGGGGAGCCAAGAGACCCAGTACTTC. Protein sequence: CASSLLAGSQETQYF.

This CDR3 reads CASSRGPGGNNGYTF. In nucleotides, the CDR3 is TGTGCCAGCAGCAGAGGCCCAGGGGGCAATAACGGCTACACCTTC. The V and J genes are TRBV7-8 and TRBJ1-2; TRBD1 matches at 8 bases. Germline trimming cut 5 bases from V and 8 bases from J; bases unmatched to any gene: 13. Germline-derived CDR1 and CDR2 are SGHVS and FQNEAQ. This CDR3 has 15 residues.

This clonotype was observed at least ten times. This rearrangement joins TRBV7-9 to TRBJ2-7; 7 bases map to TRBD2. J gave up 2 bases and V 0 bases, and 13 bases lay outside the gene matches. The CDR3 spans 18 residues. The germline V gene encodes CDR1 SEHNR and CDR2 FQNEAQ (reference sequence). CDR3 in DNA: TGTGCCAGCAGCTTAGCCACGGGACTAACCTCCGTCCCCTACGAGCAGTACTTC. This sequence encodes CASSLATGLTSVPYEQYF.

The chain is built from TRBV7-9 and TRBJ1-1; D is possibly TRBD1 (6 bases). Germline-derived CDR1 and CDR2 are SEHNR and FQNEAQ (reference sequence). The CDR3 has 12 residues. CDR3 DNA sequence: TGTTCTCTTTGGCCCCAGGGGACTGAAGCTTTCTTT. As protein: CSLWPQGTEAFF.

In its sample, this clonotype was seen many times. As DNA, the CDR3 is TGTGCCAGCAGCCAGTCCCCCTACGAGCAGTACTTC. As protein: CASSQSPYEQYF. The chain links TRBV5-6 to TRBJ2-7; D uncertain. Germline CDR1 and CDR2: SGHDT and YYEEEE. Trimming shortened V by 4 bases and J by 2 bases, and 7 bases separated the two germline ends. CDR3 length equals 12 residues. Full variable domain (missing parts from reference TRBV5-6 and TRBJ2-7): DAGVTQSPTHLIKTRGQQVTLRCSPKSGHDTVSWYQQALGQGPQFIFQYYEEEERQRGNFPDRFSGHQFPNYSSELNVNALLLGDSALYLCASSQSPYEQYFGPGTRLTVT.

This clonotype occurred a few times. The chain carries TRBV12-3 or TRBV12-4 and TRBJ2-1; 9 positions match TRBD1. The CDR3 is 15 residues long. V dropped 6 bases and J dropped 5; count of bases not matched to a gene: 8. CDR3 coding DNA: TGTGCCAGCAGCTGGGGGACAGGGACAAACAATGAGCAGTTCTTC. Its protein is CASSWGTGTNNEQFF.

This clonotype was counted only a few times. The V gene is TRBV12-3 or TRBV12-4, the J gene TRBJ2-4; TRBD1 matches at 11 bases. The CDR3 spans 15 residues. The trim removed 4 bases at V and 8 bases at J, leaving 7 bases unmatched. In nucleotides, the CDR3 is TGTGCCAGCAGTTCAGGCGGGACAGGGGGTGACATTCAGTACTTC. It encodes CASSSGGTGGDIQYF.

In its sample, this clonotype was seen a few times. The rearrangement uses TRBV14 and TRBJ2-3; D might be TRBD1 or TRBD2, each matching 5 bases. Deletions cut 5 bases from V and 0 bases from J, with 18 bases between. CDR1 and CDR2 (germline): SGHDN, FVKESK. CDR3 length equals 17 residues. The CDR3 DNA reads TGTGCCAGCAGCATGAGAAGGGGACCCCCTAGCACAGATACGCAGTATTTT. Translating gives CASSMRRGPPSTDTQYF.

The chain recombines TRBV9 with TRBJ2-5; 13 bases are a match to TRBD2. The ends lost 0 bases at V and 4 bases at J; junction bases unmatched: 12. Germline V gene sequence: CDR1 SGDLS, CDR2 YYNGEE. The length of the CDR3 is 19 residues. CDR3 nucleotides: TGTGCCAGCAGCGTAGGACTAGCGGGAGGAAAATCCCGCGGAGAGACCCAGTACTTC. Translation: CASSVGLAGGKSRGETQYF.

The chain joins TRBV24-1 to TRBJ2-1; the D gene could be TRBD1 or TRBD2 (6 bases each). Germline CDR1 reads KGHDR; CDR2 reads SFDVKD. The CDR3 covers 12 residues. V gave up 8 bases and J gave up 6 bases, with 10 bases separating them. The CDR3 loop is CATKTGANEQFF. The CDR3 DNA reads TGTGCCACCAAGACGGGGGCCAATGAGCAGTTCTTC.

The chain has TRBV19 and TRBJ2-1; TRBD2 agrees at 8 bases. Germline-derived CDR1 and CDR2 are LNHDA and SQIVND (reference sequence). V was clipped by 9 bases and J by 7 bases; unmatched bases: 17. The CDR3 runs 16 residues. The CDR3 DNA sequence: TGTGCCAGCGAGCCGGGACGTAGCGGGGCTACAAATGAGCAGTTCTTC. Residues: CASEPGRSGATNEQFF.

In this sample, this clonotype turned up a few times. The CDR3: CASSQDPWTDYQPQHF. The CDR3 DNA reads as TGCGCCAGCAGCCAAGATCCTTGGACAGATTATCAGCCCCAGCATTTT. The chain has TRBV4-1 and TRBJ1-5, with a tentative D call TRBD1 (6 bases). CDR3 length: 16 residues. Germline V CDR1 and CDR2: MGHRA, YSYEKL. V lost 0 bases and J lost 5, with 14 bases in between.

A few counts support this clonotype. V gene TRBV7-9 combines with J gene TRBJ1-3; 7 bases match TRBD1. The germline V gene encodes CDR1 SEHNR and CDR2 FQNEAQ (reference sequence). The V and J ends lost 4 bases and 7 bases, in that order; junction bases with no gene match: 7. This CDR3 spans 14 amino acids. CDR3 sequence (DNA): TGTGCCAGCAGCTCAGGGGGGTACGGCAACACCATATATTTT. As protein: CASSSGGYGNTIYF.

In its sample, this clonotype was seen a few times. The V call is TRBV7-9, the J call TRBJ2-5; TRBD1 agrees at 9 bases. The CDR3 totals 16 residues. Germline V gene data show CDR1 as SEHNR and CDR2 as FQNEAQ (reference sequence). After removal of 6 bases from V and 2 bases from J, the junction contained 10 bases not matched to a gene. This CDR3 is CASRSRIGTGQETQYF. CDR3 DNA sequence: TGTGCCAGCAGGTCACGTATCGGGACAGGGCAAGAGACCCAGTACTTC.

This clonotype was counted only a few times. The chain combines TRBV2 with TRBJ2-1; 14 positions match TRBD2. This CDR3 comprises 17 residues. V gave up 4 bases and J gave up 8 bases; unmatched junction bases: 10. The germline V gene has CDR1 SNHLY and CDR2 FYNNEI. This CDR3 reads CASSGLAGGTPRDEQFF. The DNA for the CDR3 is TGTGCCAGCAGTGGACTAGCGGGGGGGACCCCGCGGGATGAGCAGTTCTTC.

In its sample, this clonotype was seen a few times. This rearrangement joins TRBV6-5 to TRBJ2-1; 8 bases match TRBD2. Germline trimming cut 2 bases from V and 3 bases from J; bases unmatched to any gene: 15. The CDR3 is made up of 19 amino acids. CDR1 is MNHEY, CDR2 SVGAGI, per germline. The CDR3: CASSYRFSGTAYNYNEQFF. As DNA, the CDR3 is TGTGCCAGCAGTTACCGTTTTAGCGGGACCGCTTACAACTACAATGAGCAGTTCTTC.

The V call is TRBV9, the J call TRBJ2-1, with TRBD2 identical over 11 bases. Germline CDR1 and CDR2: SGDLS and YYNGEE. This CDR3 contains 16 residues. V was clipped by 4 bases and J by 5 bases; unmatched bases: 8. Written as DNA, the CDR3 is TGTGCCAGCAGCCCATTCCTAGCGGGAGGTCACAATGAGCAGTTCTTC. Its translation: CASSPFLAGGHNEQFF.

This chain joins TRBV19 and TRBJ2-1, with D uncertain. V lost 1 base to trimming and J lost 2 bases, with 9 bases between them. The CDR3 contains 15 residues. The germline CDR1 and CDR2 sequences are LNHDA and SQIVND (reference sequence). This chain's CDR3 is CASSIADSPYNEQFF. As DNA, the CDR3 is TGTGCCAGTAGTATAGCAGATAGCCCCTACAATGAGCAGTTCTTC.

Only a few counts were recorded for this clonotype. The chain has TRBV2 and TRBJ2-7; 8 bases are shared with TRBD1. This CDR3 comprises 15 residues. Germline V gene sequence: CDR1 SNHLY, CDR2 FYNNEI. With V trimmed by 6 bases and J by 2 bases, 9 bases remained unmatched. CDR3 protein: CASRALTGEPYEQYF. CDR3 coding DNA: TGTGCCAGCAGAGCCTTGACAGGGGAGCCCTACGAGCAGTACTTC.

This clonotype appeared many times. The V and J genes are TRBV7-2 and TRBJ1-6; D call uncertain. CDR1 and CDR2 from the germline V gene are SGHTA and FQGNSA. CDR3 length: 12 amino acids. Between the trimmed V and J ends, which lost 3 bases and 3 bases, there was a span of 0 bases. CDR3 sequence reads: CASSFYNSPLHF. The CDR3 region has the DNA TGTGCCAGCAGCTTCTATAATTCACCCCTCCACTTT.

This clonotype was recorded a few times. The rearrangement links TRBV5-5 to TRBJ1-1, with D possibly TRBD1 on 5 matching bases. V shed 0 bases and J shed 1 base, with 10 bases lying between them. This CDR3 contains 15 residues. Germline CDR1 SGHKS, CDR2 YYEKEE (reference sequence). The CDR3 DNA is TGTGCCAGCAGCTTGGTTGAGGGACCGAACACTGAAGCTTTCTTT. Protein sequence: CASSLVEGPNTEAFF.

This clonotype was seen only a few times. The chain carries TRBV7-2 and TRBJ2-1; 8 bases are shared with TRBD2. The CDR3 covers 16 residues. Losses at the gene ends were 8 bases for V and 0 bases for J; bases not matched to a gene: 9. Germline CDR1 reads SGHTA; CDR2 reads FQGNSA. CDR3 in amino acids: CASSRLAKVSYNEQFF. CDR3 DNA sequence: TGTGCCAGCTCCAGACTAGCGAAAGTCTCCTACAATGAGCAGTTCTTC.

This clonotype was observed a few times. The V and J genes are TRBV10-3 and TRBJ2-1, with 16 bases that match TRBD2. CDR3 length equals 16 residues. V trimming: 3 bases; J trimming: 7 bases; junction bases outside the gene matches: 3. Germline V gene data show CDR1 as ENHRY and CDR2 as SYGVKD. The CDR3 coding sequence is TGTGCCATCAGTGAACCGGGACTAGCGGGAGGGAATGAGCAGTTCTTC. Amino acids: CAISEPGLAGGNEQFF.

The V call is TRBV6-5, the J call TRBJ2-7; possible D gene TRBD1, 5 bases. Trimming stripped 10 bases from V and 9 bases from J, with 25 bases between. The V gene's germline CDR1 is MNHEY and CDR2 SVGAGI. This CDR3 has 14 residues. CDR3 amino acids: CATGARDGARGQYF. The CDR3 coding sequence is TGTGCCACCGGAGCACGAGATGGGGCTCGCGGGCAGTACTTC.